Below are 28 T cell receptor beta chains sequenced from a single sample in a study of TIL therapy for anti-PD-1-resistant metastatic lung cancer (dated by TCRdb to 2020 to 2022). The immunoSEQ v3 hsTCRB kit was used to amplify TCR beta CDR3 regions from genomic DNA through bias-controlled multiplex PCR. Held by TCRdb, this immuneACCESS table contains in-frame sequences only and omits some clones. Under half of the omission traces to an unresolved V gene where checked; the cause of the rest is unknown. In all, the sample holds around 20,000 clones, and about 75% of those were seen once. Together, the top ten hold approximately 8% of the sample. According to the study, the label for this sample's time point signals: pre-treatment sample, taken before nivolumab and TIL therapy. The material was blood, obtained at baseline. The receptors stem from a person aged 30 to 80 with non-small cell lung cancer.

V and J are TRBV7-2 and TRBJ2-7; D gene uncertain. V was clipped by 1 base and J by 0 bases, with 10 bases between them. CDR1 SGHTA and CDR2 FQGNSA come from the germline V gene. This CDR3 spans 15 amino acids. The CDR3 sequence: CASSLGTTYSYEQYF. Written as DNA, the CDR3 is TGTGCCAGCAGCTTAGGGACGACATACTCCTACGAGCAGTACTTC.

To note about this clone: One end of the junction fails to match germline, which may point to a read error. The rearrangement uses TRBV28 and TRBJ1-5; no definite D call. Germline CDR1 MDHEN, CDR2 SYDVKM. This CDR3 has 12 amino acids. CDR3 nucleotide sequence: TGTGCCAGCAGTACCCCTGGCTGGCCCGAGCATTTT. Translated, it gives CASSTPGWPEHF. Full variable domain (missing parts from reference TRBV28 and TRBJ1-5): DVKVTQSSRYLVKRTGEKVFLECVQDMDHENMFWYRQDPGLGLRLIYFSYDVKMKEKGDIPEGYSVSREKKERFSLILESASTNQTSMYLCASSTPGWPEHFGDGTRLSIL.

The chain couples TRBV29-1 to TRBJ1-1; perhaps TRBD1 as D (6 bases). Trimming removed 0 bases at V and 4 bases at J, with 12 bases between. Germline V gene data show CDR1 as SQVTM and CDR2 as ANQGSEA. CDR3 size: 14 residues. For the CDR3, the DNA is TGCAGCGTTGAAGATCGAGGCAGGGGCACTGAAGCTTTCTTT. Its translation: CSVEDRGRGTEAFF.

This chain connects TRBV11-3 to TRBJ2-7; D is unresolved. This CDR3 is built from 11 residues. Germline CDR1 and CDR2: SGHNT and YENEEA. The V gene lost 0 bases and the J gene lost 3 bases, with 0 bases spanning the gap. As DNA, the CDR3 is TGTGCCAGCAGCTTAGACTACGAGCAGTACTTC. It is translated as CASSLDYEQYF.

The V gene is TRBV19, the J gene TRBJ2-2; 12 bases match TRBD1. Germline-derived CDR1 and CDR2 are LNHDA and SQIVND (reference sequence). With V trimmed by 5 bases and J by 10 bases, 14 bases remained unmatched. The CDR3 has 17 amino acids. The CDR3 DNA reads as TGTGCCAGTAGTGTCCGGGACAGGGGGCCCGGGTACGAGGAGCTGTTTTTT. Amino acid sequence: CASSVRDRGPGYEELFF.

J is TRBJ2-1 and V is TRBV2; D may correspond to TRBD1 or TRBD2 (6 bases each). The V and J ends lost 3 bases and 8 bases respectively, with 11 bases between them. Per germline, CDR1 SNHLY and CDR2 FYNNEI. The CDR3 is 13 residues long. The CDR3 region has the DNA TGTGCCAGCAGTGACAGGGGAGGCTATGAGCAGTTCTTC. Its translation is CASSDRGGYEQFF.

This chain uses TRBV18 with TRBJ2-5, with D perhaps matching TRBD1 (5 bases). Trimming took 5 bases from V and 2 from J, leaving 9 bases between them. Germline loops: CDR1 KGHSH, CDR2 LQKENI. The CDR3 is made up of 13 amino acids. As DNA, the CDR3 is TGTGCCAGCTCAGGCAGGGCACAAGAGACCCAGTACTTC. Translated, it gives CASSGRAQETQYF. The full variable domain, in which reference TRBV18 and TRBJ2-5 provide the parts outside the CDR3, is NAGVMQNPRHLVRRRGQEARLRCSPMKGHSHVYWYRQLPEEGLKFMVYLQKENIIDESGMPKERFSAEFPKEGPSILRIQQVVRGDSAAYFCASSGRAQETQYFGPGTRLLVL.

The chain employs TRBV11-3 and TRBJ2-3, with D perhaps TRBD1 (7 bases). Germline V gene sequence: CDR1 SGHNT, CDR2 YENEEA. The CDR3 loop spans 15 amino acids. Trimming stripped 9 bases from V and 2 bases from J, with 18 bases between. CDR3 in DNA: TGTGCCAGTACGGAGGGGACAGACCTCACAGATACGCAGTATTTT. It is translated as CASTEGTDLTDTQYF.

The CDR3 is CASSFGGSDTEAFF. The CDR3 nucleotides are TGTGCCAGCAGTTTTGGGGGATCGGACACTGAAGCTTTCTTT. The V gene is TRBV27, the J gene TRBJ1-1; tentatively, D is TRBD1 (5 bases). Trimming cost V 3 bases and J 3 bases, with 11 bases left between them. The CDR3 sequence is 14 residues long. CDR1 and CDR2 (germline): MNHEY, SMNVEV (reference sequence).

The chain carries TRBV27 and TRBJ2-7, with 8 bases that match TRBD1. J gave up 5 bases and V 3 bases, and 15 bases lay outside the gene matches. The V gene's germline CDR1 is MNHEY and CDR2 SMNVEV (reference sequence). The CDR3 has 17 residues. The CDR3 loop is CASSFTEPGTGDDEQYF. Written as DNA, the CDR3 is TGTGCCAGCAGTTTCACCGAACCCGGGACAGGTGACGACGAGCAGTACTTC.

The sample holds a few counts of this clone. This chain links TRBV5-6 with TRBJ2-7, with no clear D. Germline V gene lookup returns CDR1 SGHDT and CDR2 YYEEEE. The V end lost 5 bases, the J end lost 0 bases, and 12 bases lay between the germline ends. The CDR3 totals 14 residues. The CDR3 nucleotides read TGTGCCAGCAGGATACAGACCAGCTCCTACGAGCAGTACTTC. Amino acid sequence: CASRIQTSSYEQYF.

The rearrangement uses TRBV5-1 and TRBJ2-3; the D is unclear. In germline, CDR1 is SGHRS, CDR2 YFSETQ. Between the trimmed V and J ends, which lost 4 bases and 6 bases, there was a span of 3 bases. The CDR3 is 10 residues long. CDR3: CASSGDTQYF. The CDR3 region has the DNA TGCGCCAGCAGCGGGGATACGCAGTATTTT.

The rearrangement joins TRBV12-5 to TRBJ2-5; tentative D call: TRBD2 (6 bases). Trimming took off 1 base at V and 2 bases at J, with 11 bases between the two ends. The CDR3 extends over 15 amino acids. Germline-derived CDR1 and CDR2 are LGHNT and FRNRAP. The CDR3 DNA reads TGTGCTAGTGGTTTGGGTCTCGGGGGACAAGAGACCCAGTACTTC. Its translation: CASGLGLGGQETQYF.

This chain uses TRBV5-1 with TRBJ1-4; 9 nucleotides line up with TRBD1. Germline values: CDR1 SGHRS, CDR2 YFSETQ. The CDR3 is 14 residues long. J gave up 7 bases and V 3 bases, and 4 bases lay outside the gene matches. The CDR3: CASSYRGRGEKLFF. As DNA, the CDR3 is TGCGCCAGCAGCTACAGGGGGCGAGGTGAAAAACTGTTTTTT.

V gene TRBV7-2 combines with J gene TRBJ2-7, with no clear D. The CDR3 extends over 11 amino acids. Trimming stripped 10 bases from V and 4 bases from J, with 11 bases between. From germline, CDR1 is SGHTA and CDR2 FQGNSA. The CDR3 DNA reads as TGTGCCAACAAGCTAGGTTACGAGCAGTACTTC. This encodes CANKLGYEQYF.

The CDR3 sequence is CASSQGGSYEQYF. The CDR3 nucleotides read TGCGCCAGCAGCCAGGGTGGTTCCTACGAGCAGTACTTC. The chain employs TRBV4-3 and TRBJ2-7; D gene unclear. With 3 bases removed from V and 1 base from J, the gap between germline ends came to 7 bases. CDR1 and CDR2 (germline): LGHNA, YSLEER. The CDR3 sequence is 13 residues long.

The chain joins TRBV24-1 to TRBJ2-3; tentatively, D is TRBD2 (7 bases). Germline-derived CDR1 and CDR2 are KGHDR and SFDVKD. V shed 5 bases and J shed 3 bases, with 11 bases lying between them. CDR3 size: 14 residues. This CDR3 reads CATSGGGRTDTQYF. The DNA of the CDR3 is TGTGCCACCAGTGGGGGGGGCAGGACAGATACGCAGTATTTT.

This chain joins TRBV7-9 and TRBJ2-5; the match to TRBD1 covers 9 bases. Trimming took 2 bases from V and 7 from J; bases not matched to a gene: 8. Germline V gene data show CDR1 as SEHNR and CDR2 as FQNEAQ (reference sequence). The CDR3 has 15 residues. As DNA, the CDR3 is TGTGCCAGCAGCTTACTGGACAGGGGTCGGGGGACCCAGTACTTC. Amino acids: CASSLLDRGRGTQYF.

This chain connects TRBV3-1 (or the pseudogene TRBV3-2) to TRBJ1-1; D might be TRBD1 (6 bases). The V end lost 1 base, the J end lost 4 bases, and 19 bases lay between the germline ends. This CDR3 comprises 17 residues. The germline CDR1 and CDR2 sequences are LGHDT and YNNKEL (reference sequence). This CDR3 reads CASSQGPREGEGTEAFF. The CDR3 DNA is TGTGCCAGCAGCCAAGGGCCTCGGGAGGGGGAGGGCACTGAAGCTTTCTTT.

The chain joins TRBV23-1 to TRBJ2-7; 10 bases are a match to TRBD2. TRBV23-1 is an ORF, with its function uncertain. This CDR3 contains 17 residues. V shed 0 bases, J shed 9 bases, and the junction held 14 bases outside the gene matches. CDR3 nucleotides: TGCGCCAGCAGTCAATCTAAGGTAGCGGGAGGCCCTCCGGGGCAGTACTTC. Translating it yields CASSQSKVAGGPPGQYF.

V and J are TRBV7-9 and TRBJ2-7; the D is unclear. The CDR3 length is 13 residues. Trimming cost V 1 base and J 3 bases, with 7 bases left between them. Germline V gene lookup returns CDR1 SEHNR and CDR2 FQNEAQ (reference sequence). The CDR3 reads CASSLGAVYEQYF. The CDR3 coding sequence is TGTGCCAGCAGCTTAGGGGCAGTCTACGAGCAGTACTTC. Using reference TRBV7-9 and TRBJ2-7 for the parts outside the CDR3, the full variable domain is DTGVSQNPRHKITKRGQNVTFRCDPISEHNRLYWYRQTLGQGPEFLTYFQNEAQLEKSRLLSDRFSAERPKGSFSTLEIQRTEQGDSAMYLCASSLGAVYEQYFGPGTRLTVT.

V gene TRBV7-9 combines with J gene TRBJ2-3, with 11 bases aligning to TRBD1. Trimming cost V 5 bases and J 5 bases; bases outside gene matches: 6. CDR3 length: 15 residues. Germline loops: CDR1 SEHNR, CDR2 FQNEAQ (reference sequence). Here the CDR3 reads CASSPRTGGEDTQYF. The CDR3 DNA reads TGTGCCAGCAGCCCCCGGACAGGGGGCGAAGATACGCAGTATTTT.

The V gene is TRBV30, the J gene TRBJ1-1; tentatively, D is TRBD1 (5 bases). This CDR3 is 13 amino acids long. V was pared by 1 base and J by 5 bases, with 11 bases between. CDR1 GTSNPN and CDR2 SVGIG come from the germline V gene (reference sequence). CDR3 protein: CAWSGGGWTEAFF. In DNA form, the CDR3 reads TGTGCCTGGAGTGGGGGGGGTTGGACTGAAGCTTTCTTT.

The CDR3 nucleotides read TGTGCCAGCAGTGAGAGCCCGGACAGGACCTATTCACCCCTCCACTTT. The encoded protein is CASSESPDRTYSPLHF. The V call is TRBV6-1, the J call TRBJ1-6, with 7 bases that match TRBD1. The CDR3 consists of 16 residues. Germline loops: CDR1 MNHNS, CDR2 SASEGT. The ends lost 3 bases at V and 8 bases at J; junction bases unmatched: 10.

The J gene is TRBJ2-5, the V gene TRBV29-1, with D perhaps matching TRBD2 (5 bases). In germline, CDR1 is SQVTM, CDR2 ANQGSEA. V was cut by 2 bases and J by 1 base, with 11 bases left in between. This CDR3 spans 14 amino acids. CDR3 nucleotide sequence: TGCAGCGTTGAAAAGGCGGACTTCCAAGAGACCCAGTACTTC. Translated: CSVEKADFQETQYF.

This clone was observed a handful of times. The chain combines TRBV19 with TRBJ1-5; tentatively, D is TRBD1 (5 bases). Germline V gene lookup returns CDR1 LNHDA and CDR2 SQIVND (reference sequence). The CDR3 length is 14 residues. V was clipped by 5 bases and J by 1 base, with 9 bases between them. The CDR3 spells CASSQGGSNQPQHF. The CDR3, as DNA: TGTGCCAGTAGTCAGGGAGGAAGCAATCAGCCCCAGCATTTT.

This clone was seen just once. The J gene is TRBJ2-1, the V gene TRBV5-6; D not resolved. Trimming pared 1 base from V and 6 bases from J, leaving 14 bases between. The germline V gene encodes CDR1 SGHDT and CDR2 YYEEEE. This CDR3 is built from 15 residues. The CDR3 here is CASSLLLEVRNEQFF. DNA for the CDR3: TGTGCCAGCAGCTTGCTTCTTGAGGTTCGCAATGAGCAGTTCTTC.

This clone was picked up a small number of times. The chain links TRBV4-2 to TRBJ1-2, with TRBD1 identical over 10 bases. Trimming at V came to 3 bases and at J to 4 bases, leaving 5 bases not matched to a gene. CDR3 length equals 15 residues. Germline values: CDR1 LGHNA, CDR2 YNFKEQ. CDR3 sequence (DNA): TGTGCCAGCAGCCATACGGGACAGGGGATCTATGGCTACACCTTC. This codes for CASSHTGQGIYGYTF.